Each of the 10 T cell receptor beta chains below was sequenced from the same sample in a study of T-cell reconstitution after alpha-beta-depleted transplantation in children. Using unique molecular identifiers, the investigators prepared the TCRbeta library. One entry per CDR3 protein results from TCRdb running MiXCR on the PCR reads. The sample holds around 450,000 distinct CDR3 sequences, 15% to 20% seen once. Material: PBMCs, mostly from graft donor cells, obtained 360 days after TCRalphabeta/CD19-depleted stem cell transplant. Receptor source: a boy under two years old who had a stem cell transplant for Wiskott-Aldrich syndrome, so the T cells may come from the graft donor.

The gene calls are TRBV25-1 and TRBJ1-2; D may be TRBD1 (5 bases). The V end lost 0 bases, the J end lost 8 bases, and 16 bases lay between the germline ends. This CDR3 is built from 15 residues. Per the germline V gene, CDR1 is MGHDK and CDR2 is SYGVNS. CDR3 amino acids: CASSEYNQGRQGYTF. The CDR3 DNA reads TGTGCCAGCAGTGAATATAACCAGGGTAGACAAGGCTACACCTTC.

This clonotype was seen a few times. The chain couples TRBV12-3 or TRBV12-4 to TRBJ2-1; 8 bases map to TRBD2. The length of the CDR3 is 16 residues. V was pared by 5 bases and J by 1 base, with 7 bases of the junction left unmatched. CDR3 sequence (DNA): TGTGCCAGCAGTCCTAGGGCGGGAGGATCCTACAATGAGCAGTTCTTC. Amino acids: CASSPRAGGSYNEQFF.

The chain links TRBV12-3 or TRBV12-4 to TRBJ2-1, with D possibly matching TRBD2 (5 bases). The length of the CDR3 is 14 residues. Trimming cost V 5 bases and J 8 bases, with 16 bases left between them. CDR3 nucleotide sequence: TGTGCCAGCAGTCCCCGGACTCGAGCGGATGAGCAGTTCTTC. Its protein product is CASSPRTRADEQFF.

The rearrangement uses TRBV25-1 and TRBJ1-1, with D possibly TRBD1 on 6 matching bases. Germline V gene data show CDR1 as MGHDK and CDR2 as SYGVNS. V was clipped by 1 base and J by 0 bases, with 9 bases between them. This CDR3 is built from 15 residues. CDR3 sequence: CASSEWDKMNTEAFF. DNA for the CDR3: TGTGCCAGCAGTGAATGGGACAAGATGAACACTGAAGCTTTCTTT.

The chain couples TRBV5-1 to TRBJ2-4; D is unclear. CDR3 length: 14 amino acids. V gave up 3 bases and J gave up 0 bases, with 7 bases separating them. Germline CDR1 SGHRS, CDR2 YFSETQ. CDR3: CASSSAGAKNIQYF. In DNA form, the CDR3 reads TGCGCCAGCAGCTCCGCAGGAGCCAAAAACATTCAGTACTTC. The full variable domain, completed using reference TRBV5-1 and TRBJ2-4, is KAGVTQTPRYLIKTRGQQVTLSCSPISGHRSVSWYQQTPGQGLQFLFEYFSETQRNKGNFPGRFSGRQFSNSRSEMNVSTLELGDSALYLCASSSAGAKNIQYFGAGTRLSVL.

This chain uses TRBV5-1 with TRBJ2-1; maybe TRBD1 (6 bases). The length of the CDR3 is 14 residues. Germline V gene lookup returns CDR1 SGHRS and CDR2 YFSETQ. Trimming cost V 0 bases and J 8 bases, with 12 bases left between them. The CDR3 is CASSLAGQFDEQFF. CDR3 DNA: TGCGCCAGCAGCTTGGCCGGACAGTTCGATGAGCAGTTCTTC.

This clonotype has just a few counts. The chain links TRBV6-5 to TRBJ2-7; 7 nucleotides match TRBD1. J gave up 3 bases and V 0 bases, and 14 bases lay outside the gene matches. CDR3 size: 18 residues. Germline V gene data show CDR1 as MNHEY and CDR2 as SVGAGI. This chain's CDR3 is CASSYSLGTAPNIYEQYF. The CDR3 DNA sequence: TGTGCCAGCAGTTACTCCCTAGGGACAGCCCCAAATATCTACGAGCAGTACTTC.

This clonotype was counted at least ten times. CDR3 sequence: CAISEAGPNEQFF. The CDR3 DNA sequence: TGTGCCATCAGTGAGGCGGGCCCGAATGAGCAGTTCTTC. J is TRBJ2-1 and V is TRBV10-3, with D possibly TRBD2 on 5 matching bases. Germline V gene lookup returns CDR1 ENHRY and CDR2 SYGVKD. Trimming took off 2 bases at V and 7 bases at J, with 9 bases between the two ends. The CDR3 runs 13 residues.

This clonotype was seen at least ten times. This rearrangement joins TRBV6-5 to TRBJ2-7; D unclear. The CDR3 contains 11 residues. V lost 0 bases and J 5 bases, leaving 2 bases between the germline ends. CDR1 is MNHEY, CDR2 SVGAGI, per germline. The CDR3 region is CASSYSNEQYF. The CDR3, as DNA: TGTGCCAGCAGTTACTCGAACGAGCAGTACTTC.

This clonotype occurred many times. CDR3 loop: CASSPRPTYEQYF. The DNA for the CDR3 is TGTGCCAGCAGCCCTCGACCGACCTACGAGCAGTACTTC. The chain carries TRBV3-1 and TRBJ2-7; no firm D call. Germline CDR1 and CDR2: LGHDT and YNNKEL (reference sequence). The CDR3 loop spans 13 amino acids. Trimming cost V 4 bases and J 2 bases, with 9 bases left between them.